The sequence of this T cell receptor (beta chain) was determined in a study of blood T cell repertoires in COVID-19. Data came from immunoSEQ multiplex PCR; TCRdb stores just in-frame clones and leaves some out. The sample records about 46,000 clones, approximately 85% being singletons. From germline, CDR1 is SGHDT and CDR2 YYEEEE. The germline V and J ends were trimmed by 4 bases and 6 bases, with 17 bases remaining between them. CDR3 length: 14 amino acids. What was sequenced was peripheral blood. The sequence derives from a human donor in a cohort sampled during active COVID-19. The donor label of this sample is uncertain. The chain employs TRBV5-6 and TRBJ2-7; the D is unclear. The chain's CDR3 is CASSHWWSAGEQYF. In DNA, the CDR3 is TGTGCCAGCAGCCACTGGTGGAGTGCTGGCGAGCAGTACTTC.